This T cell receptor beta chain comes out of a study of cytomegalovirus exposure and HLA in healthy donors. Study summary: Earlier work reported roughly 120 million unique TCR beta sequences from 180 million or so T cells.

The CDR3 sequence is 14 residues long. Unmatched junction bases numbered 3, after V lost 5 bases and J lost 1 base. Germline CDR1 SGHTA, CDR2 FQGTGA. The PCR used 60 Vbeta and 13 Jbeta primers. Repertoires were generated with immunoSEQ multiplex PCR, while TCRdb's copy carries only in-frame clones and drops some. The sample records more than 100,000 clones, about two thirds being singletons. About this clone: Its antigen remains unknown.

General study results and limits: Follow-up analysis found HLA locus-dependent TCR association rates, highest for DRB1 and lowest for HLA-C. An analysis that came later showed most CMV-associated TCR beta chains appearing HLA-restricted. Across donors, sequencing depth was assumed by presence/absence analyses to be roughly uniform.

The rearrangement uses TRBV7-3 and TRBJ2-3; the match to TRBD1 covers 7 bases. The receptor was derived from a woman aged 40 to 50 in good health and CMV-seronegative. Specimen: PBMCs. The CDR3 region has the DNA TGTGCCAGCAGCCGTACAGGGGGCACAGATACGCAGTATTTT. It is translated as CASSRTGGTDTQYF.